This T cell receptor (beta chain) was sequenced for a study of blood T cell repertoires in COVID-19. CDR1 and CDR2 (germline): MDHEN, SYDVKM. This CDR3 region has 11 residues. This clone was detected once. An end of the junction does not agree with germline; a read error may underlie this. The method was immunoSEQ multiplex PCR; TCRdb's version includes in-frame clones alone and lacks a portion of them. Of some 21,000 clones in the sample, around 80% were seen once. The TCR was taken from a man in his fifties or sixties with active COVID-19. The sample was peripheral blood. This chain connects TRBV28 to TRBJ2-7; tentatively, D is TRBD1 (6 bases). CDR3 loop: CASRQTTGQYF. The CDR3 nucleotides read TGTGCCAGCAGGCAGACTACAGGGCAGTACTTT. The whole variable domain, filled in from reference TRBV28 and TRBJ2-7, reads DVKVTQSSRYLVKRTGEKVFLECVQDMDHENMFWYRQDPGLGLRLIYFSYDVKMKEKGDIPEGYSVSREKKERFSLILESASTNQTSMYLCASRQTTGQYFGPGTRLTVT.